A selection of T cell receptor beta chains follows, all from one sample in a study of graft-versus-host responses after intestinal transplantation. These receptors' antigens are unknown. Sequencing used immunoSEQ multiplex PCR; TCRdb keeps in-frame clones, though not all of them. The sample shows about 90,000 clones, around 83% of them seen only once. The sample was unstimulated CD8+ T cells sorted from spleen or lymph node cells, taken before intestinal transplant. The receptors shown here come from a human donor who received an intestinal transplant. The CDR3 runs from the conserved cysteine through the conserved F or W.

v_call	j_call	cdr3_aa
TRBV13	TRBJ1-2	CASSLRDIGYTF
TRBV27	TRBJ2-7	CASSIRLAPGEQYF
TRBV28	TRBJ2-3	CASGCDHIWPDTQYF
TRBV19	TRBJ2-7	CASSPSSGYEQYF
TRBV19	TRBJ1-6	CASSLGQGNSPLHF
TRBV29-1	TRBJ2-1	CSVVPDVRGEQFF
TRBV15	TRBJ2-7	CATSRDPDNSYEQYF
TRBV19	TRBJ2-3	CASSMGGTSGQYF
TRBV9	TRBJ2-1	CASSVAGLSYNEQFF
TRBV6-1	TRBJ1-1	CASSEVPGAEAFF
TRBV5-1	TRBJ2-2	CASSLVQGATGELFF
TRBV4-1	TRBJ1-5	CASSSLWKDRRNQPQHF
TRBV7-6	TRBJ2-7	CASSLDSGGARYEQYF
TRBV4-1	TRBJ2-7	CASSQDKGTAYEQYF
TRBV5-3	TRBJ2-2	CARSLEKSGTDTGELFF
TRBV6-5	TRBJ1-3	CASSYTGQSGNTIYF
TRBV11-2	TRBJ2-5	CASSMEGPQETQYF
TRBV5-4	TRBJ2-1	CASSLSASGEIF
TRBV6-5	TRBJ2-7	CASKGGVSSYEQYF
TRBV7-7	TRBJ2-1	CASSLYPGTSVKDEQFF
TRBV6-1	TRBJ2-7	CASSEGSRGQGYYEQYF
TRBV30	TRBJ2-7	CAWRDRGLPLAGVSYEQYF
TRBV27	TRBJ2-5	CASSIGTSGGETQYF
TRBV5-4	TRBJ2-1	CASSLAPHNEQFF
TRBV4-1	TRBJ1-1	CASSYDENTEAFF
TRBV2	TRBJ2-3	CASSPGTGDRWLTDTQYF
TRBV27	TRBJ1-2	CASSPVEGGNYGYTF
TRBV9	TRBJ2-7	CASSVEGDPYEQYF
TRBV2	TRBJ2-7	CASRASGAAYEQYF
TRBV27	TRBJ1-2	CASSPIGTGKYGYTF
TRBV4-1	TRBJ2-7	CASSQEGPLAGGGSSYEQYF
TRBV4-1	TRBJ2-7	CASSQTGGGSSYEQYF
TRBV29-1	TRBJ2-7	CSVLTSASYEQYF
TRBV25-1	TRBJ1-1	CASSEIAGTEMNTEAFF
TRBV5-6	TRBJ2-3	CASSLAGTGPTDTQYF
TRBV4-1	TRBJ1-4	CASSQDSGQPNEKLFF
TRBV15	TRBJ1-1	CATSRDRYEPGAEAFF
TRBV6-6	TRBJ1-1	CASSLGQGYEAFF
TRBV5-1	TRBJ2-3	CASSGRSSDTQYF
TRBV11-2	TRBJ2-7	CASSLGIREAYEQYF
TRBV6-1	.	CASSEGDRGLYEQYF
TRBV5-6	TRBJ2-2	CASSLLAGGRLNTGELFF
TRBV7-9	TRBJ1-4	CASSYPRQGAREKLFF
TRBV2	TRBJ1-1	CASTQGPTNTEAFF
TRBV6-4	TRBJ2-1	CASSDSGGGAHEQFF
TRBV6-5	TRBJ2-1	CASSNFGTSGYNEQFF
TRBV11-2	TRBJ2-7	CASSLVGTHYEQYF
TRBV4-2	TRBJ2-7	CASSQEAGVPYEQYF
TRBV9	TRBJ1-3	CASSLGTGYGNTIYF
TRBV7-9	TRBJ2-7	CASSLPSEQHYEQYF
TRBV28	TRBJ2-7	CASSPGLAGGPWYSHEQYF
TRBV28	TRBJ2-5	CASSLDSNRFQETQYF
TRBV19	TRBJ2-3	CASSRGLGVDTQYF
TRBV5-1	TRBJ2-5	CASWDRVQETQYF
TRBV4-1	TRBJ2-7	CASSQFRQGTYEQYF
TRBV5-6	TRBJ2-3	CASSFEGWGGTDTQYF
TRBV10-2	TRBJ2-7	CASSGVGTGAYEQYF